A selection of T cell receptor beta chains follows, all from one sample in a study of cytomegalovirus exposure and HLA in healthy donors. This table comes from immunoSEQ multiplex PCR, and its TCRdb copy is limited to in-frame clones, with some not included. The sample lists 200,000 or so clones, 82% occurring once. Sequenced input: PBMCs. The origin of the receptors is a boy aged 2 to 10 in good health and CMV-seronegative. Both conserved end residues are part of each CDR3. The order of the fields is CDR3 protein, CDR3 DNA, J gene, clone size, V gene, D gene. A D gene is named only where the DNA matches it firmly. Clone size is shown for a subset of rows, as once, few, many or a class of expanded clone.

CDR3: CASSFSVVAYEQYF
DNA: TGTGCCAGCAGTTTCTCTGTCGTAGCCTACGAGCAGTACTTC
J: TRBJ2-7
size: -
V: TRBV27
D: -

CDR3: CASSPGLTDTQYF
DNA: TGTGCCAGCTCACCGGGACTCACAGATACGCAGTATTTT
J: TRBJ2-3
size: few
V: TRBV18
D: -

CDR3: CASSRDSGNTIYF
DNA: TGTGCCAGCAGCCGGGACAGCGGAAACACCATATATTTT
J: TRBJ1-3
size: once
V: TRBV2
D: TRBD1

CDR3: CSVRLAGGQETQYF
DNA: TGCAGCGTCCGACTAGCGGGGGGTCAAGAGACCCAGTACTTC
J: TRBJ2-5
size: few
V: TRBV29-1
D: TRBD2

CDR3: CASRKTGATNEKLFF
DNA: TGTGCCAGCAGAAAGACAGGGGCAACTAATGAAAAACTGTTTTTT
J: TRBJ1-4
size: -
V: TRBV7-9
D: TRBD1

CDR3: CASSSSGTATGELFF
DNA: TGTGCCAGCAGTTCGTCCGGGACAGCCACCGGGGAGCTGTTTTTT
J: TRBJ2-2
size: -
V: TRBV27
D: TRBD1

CDR3: CASSLANRMISGANVLTF
DNA: TGTGCCAGCAGCTTGGCCAACAGGATGATCTCTGGGGCCAACGTCCTGACTTTC
J: TRBJ2-6
size: -
V: TRBV5-4
D: -

CDR3: CASSVGDFSGNTIYF
DNA: TGTGCCAGCAGCGTAGGGGACTTTTCTGGAAACACCATATATTTT
J: TRBJ1-3
size: -
V: TRBV9
D: -

CDR3: CASSGDKNYGYTF
DNA: TGTGCCAGCAGCGGGGACAAGAACTATGGCTACACCTTC
J: TRBJ1-2
size: few
V: TRBV2
D: -

CDR3: CASSLARQGRGETQYF
DNA: TGTGCCAGCAGCTTAGCCCGCCAGGGAAGGGGGGAGACCCAGTACTTC
J: TRBJ2-5
size: once
V: TRBV13
D: -

CDR3: CASRPGPSRNTEAFF
DNA: TGTGCCAGCAGACCAGGCCCATCCAGGAACACTGAAGCTTTCTTT
J: TRBJ1-1
size: -
V: TRBV7-2
D: -

CDR3: CASSSWGVDGYTF
DNA: TGTGCCAGCAGCTCTTGGGGGGTGGATGGCTACACCTTC
J: TRBJ1-2
size: -
V: TRBV11-2
D: -

CDR3: CASSNHRDLNTGELFF
DNA: TGTGCCAGCAGCAACCACCGGGACTTGAACACCGGGGAGCTGTTTTTT
J: TRBJ2-2
size: few
V: TRBV9
D: -

CDR3: CASSSQGADTQYF
DNA: TGTGCCAGCTCATCACAGGGGGCAGATACGCAGTATTTT
J: TRBJ2-3
size: -
V: TRBV18
D: TRBD1

CDR3: CASRFSPNTGELFF
DNA: TGTGCCAGCAGGTTCAGTCCGAACACCGGGGAGCTGTTTTTT
J: TRBJ2-2
size: -
V: TRBV2
D: -

CDR3: CASSQRVGTEAFF
DNA: TGTGCCAGCAGCCAGAGGGTGGGCACTGAAGCTTTCTTT
J: TRBJ1-1
size: -
V: TRBV7-9
D: -

CDR3: CAWSLSDNSPLHF
DNA: TGTGCCTGGAGTCTCAGCGATAATTCACCCCTCCACTTT
J: TRBJ1-6
size: -
V: TRBV30
D: -

CDR3: CASSPDRDTCYEQYF
DNA: TGTGCCAGCAGCCCCGACCGGGACACTTGCTACGAGCAGTACTTC
J: TRBJ2-7
size: -
V: TRBV27
D: -

CDR3: CASSQDLSGGAAGELFF
DNA: TGCGCCAGCAGCCAAGATTTGTCGGGGGGGGCGGCTGGGGAGCTGTTTTTT
J: TRBJ2-2
size: few
V: TRBV4-1
D: TRBD2

CDR3: CASSFRYRGGGNEQFF
DNA: TGTGCCAGCAGTTTCCGGTATCGGGGGGGAGGGAATGAGCAGTTCTTC
J: TRBJ2-1
size: -
V: TRBV5-4
D: TRBD2

CDR3: CASSLYPEEKLFF
DNA: TGTGCCAGCAGTTTATATCCGGAGGAAAAACTGTTTTTT
J: TRBJ1-4
size: -
V: TRBV27
D: -

CDR3: CASSEVGLGNEVTQYF
DNA: TGTGCCAGCAGTGAAGTAGGACTAGGGAATGAAGTGACCCAGTACTTC
J: TRBJ2-5
size: -
V: TRBV2
D: TRBD2

CDR3: CASSQGGQGGEQYF
DNA: TGCGCCAGCAGCCAAGGGGGACAGGGTGGAGAGCAGTACTTC
J: TRBJ2-7
size: -
V: TRBV4-1
D: TRBD1

CDR3: CASSQVTGNEQFF
DNA: TGCGCCAGCAGCCAAGTGACAGGCAATGAGCAGTTCTTC
J: TRBJ2-1
size: few
V: TRBV4-1
D: -

CDR3: CASSLDTNYGYTF
DNA: TGTGCCAGCAGCTTAGATACTAACTATGGCTACACCTTC
J: TRBJ1-2
size: -
V: TRBV7-2
D: -

CDR3: CASSSRVLGGYTF
DNA: TGTGCCAGCAGTTCCAGGGTGTTAGGTGGCTACACCTTC
J: TRBJ1-2
size: -
V: TRBV7-2
D: -

CDR3: CASSFRMGGGLVTQYF
DNA: TGTGCCAGCAGCTTCAGAATGGGGGGGGGCTTGGTGACCCAGTACTTC
J: TRBJ2-5
size: -
V: TRBV7-2
D: -

CDR3: CASSLRGYMNTEAFF
DNA: TGCGCCAGCAGCCTTAGGGGCTATATGAACACTGAAGCTTTCTTT
J: TRBJ1-1
size: -
V: TRBV4-1
D: -

CDR3: CASSLRATGQGPSLSYEQYF
DNA: TGCGCCAGCAGCCTGAGGGCCACGGGACAGGGCCCCTCCCTCTCCTACGAGCAGTACTTC
J: TRBJ2-7
size: -
V: TRBV5-1
D: TRBD1

CDR3: CASSPLGPNTGELFF
DNA: TGTGCCAGCTCACCGCTGGGGCCGAACACCGGGGAGCTGTTTTTT
J: TRBJ2-2
size: once
V: TRBV18
D: -

CDR3: CASSLVISGGYLSYNEQFF
DNA: TGTGCCAGCAGCTTGGTGATTAGCGGGGGGTACTTGTCCTACAATGAGCAGTTCTTC
J: TRBJ2-1
size: -
V: TRBV5-6
D: TRBD2

CDR3: CASSRQGYSNQPQHF
DNA: TGTGCCAGCAGTAGACAGGGATATAGCAATCAGCCCCAGCATTTT
J: TRBJ1-5
size: -
V: TRBV6-1
D: TRBD1

CDR3: CASSFGSSTRGKETQYF
DNA: TGTGCCAGCAGCTTTGGAAGTTCCACGAGGGGGAAAGAGACCCAGTACTTC
J: TRBJ2-5
size: -
V: TRBV5-4
D: -

CDR3: CASSLSGGGTQYF
DNA: TGTGCCAGCAGTTTATCGGGGGGGGGTACGCAGTATTTT
J: TRBJ2-3
size: -
V: TRBV27
D: TRBD2

CDR3: CASSRDSTYEQYF
DNA: TGTGCCAGCAGTAGGGACAGTACCTACGAGCAGTACTTC
J: TRBJ2-7
size: -
V: TRBV27
D: TRBD1

CDR3: CASSWFLGQAEAFF
DNA: TGTGCCAGCAGCTGGTTCCTAGGACAGGCCGAAGCTTTCTTT
J: TRBJ1-1
size: -
V: TRBV5-8
D: TRBD1

CDR3: CASSFTGGHNEQFF
DNA: TGTGCCAGCAGCTTTACGGGGGGTCACAATGAGCAGTTCTTC
J: TRBJ2-1
size: -
V: TRBV5-6
D: TRBD2

CDR3: CASQSGTGFSYEQYF
DNA: TGTGCCAGCCAATCAGGGACAGGGTTTTCCTACGAGCAGTACTTC
J: TRBJ2-7
size: -
V: TRBV6-5
D: TRBD1

CDR3: CASSDRLAGARTDTQYF
DNA: TGTGCCAGCAGTGACCGACTAGCGGGGGCGCGGACAGATACGCAGTATTTT
J: TRBJ2-3
size: -
V: TRBV6-1
D: TRBD2

CDR3: CASSLNWGGAIYEQYF
DNA: TGTGCCAGCAGCTTAAATTGGGGGGGGGCCATCTACGAGCAGTACTTC
J: TRBJ2-7
size: -
V: TRBV7-2
D: -

CDR3: CAIKKLAGSETQYF
DNA: TGTGCCATCAAGAAACTAGCGGGGTCGGAGACCCAGTACTTC
J: TRBJ2-5
size: -
V: TRBV10-3
D: TRBD2

CDR3: CASSSKYYGYTF
DNA: TGTGCCAGCAGTTCTAAATACTATGGCTACACCTTC
J: TRBJ1-2
size: -
V: TRBV6-5
D: -

CDR3: CASSQQAGGIENEQFF
DNA: TGCGCCAGCAGCCAACAAGCGGGGGGGATCGAGAATGAGCAGTTCTTC
J: TRBJ2-1
size: -
V: TRBV4-3
D: TRBD2

CDR3: CASSRERAGGAGELFF
DNA: TGCGCCAGCAGCCGAGAGCGGGCGGGGGGTGCCGGGGAGCTGTTTTTT
J: TRBJ2-2
size: -
V: TRBV4-3
D: TRBD2

CDR3: CASTKRRAVGYGYTF
DNA: TGTGCCAGCACCAAAAGGCGGGCGGTTGGCTATGGCTACACCTTC
J: TRBJ1-2
size: -
V: TRBV6-5
D: -

CDR3: CASTRGGYNEQFF
DNA: TGTGCCAGCACGCGGGGGGGCTACAATGAGCAGTTCTTC
J: TRBJ2-1
size: -
V: TRBV5-6
D: TRBD2

CDR3: CASSPRRRGATNEKLFF
DNA: TGTGCCAGCAGTCCCCGCAGGAGGGGTGCAACTAATGAAAAACTGTTTTTT
J: TRBJ1-4
size: -
V: TRBV27
D: -

CDR3: CASSLGRGSDTQYF
DNA: TGTGCCAGCAGCTTAGGGCGGGGGTCAGATACGCAGTATTTT
J: TRBJ2-3
size: -
V: TRBV13
D: TRBD2

CDR3: CASSPEALAKNIQYF
DNA: TGTGCCAGCTCCCCCGAAGCATTAGCCAAAAACATTCAGTACTTC
J: TRBJ2-4
size: -
V: TRBV18
D: -

CDR3: CASSFTSGSGETQYF
DNA: TGTGCCAGCAGCTTTACTAGCGGGTCGGGAGAGACCCAGTACTTC
J: TRBJ2-5
size: -
V: TRBV5-6
D: TRBD2

CDR3: CASSSAGRMNTEAFF
DNA: TGTGCCAGCAGCTCTGCGGGACGGATGAACACTGAAGCTTTCTTT
J: TRBJ1-1
size: -
V: TRBV5-6
D: -

CDR3: CASRTVTYEQYF
DNA: TGCGCCAGCAGGACAGTTACCTACGAGCAGTACTTC
J: TRBJ2-7
size: -
V: TRBV10-1
D: -

CDR3: CASSLAGQDGYEQYF
DNA: TGCGCCAGCAGCTTGGCCGGACAGGATGGCTACGAGCAGTACTTC
J: TRBJ2-7
size: -
V: TRBV5-1
D: TRBD1

CDR3: CAWTVRRGQGNTIYF
DNA: TGTGCCTGGACCGTAAGGAGGGGGCAAGGAAACACCATATATTTT
J: TRBJ1-3
size: -
V: TRBV30
D: TRBD1

CDR3: CASSQDWQNTEAFF
DNA: TGCGCCAGCAGCCAAGACTGGCAGAACACTGAAGCTTTCTTT
J: TRBJ1-1
size: once
V: TRBV4-3
D: -

CDR3: CARSPGDEQFF
DNA: TGTGCCAGGTCCCCCGGAGATGAGCAGTTCTTC
J: TRBJ2-1
size: -
V: TRBV5-5
D: -